This is a list of T cell receptor beta chains from one sample in a study of blood T cells in healthy people across ages. A single record per CDR3 protein comes from TCRdb applying MiXCR to the 5' RACE reads. The repertoire holds around 500,000 distinct CDR3 sequences, 27% seen once, with 3% to 4.5% in the top ten. These data were also filed under a second study, of T cells of mothers and their children.

The specimen was blood. The receptors stem from a boy under 10 years old in good health. Each CDR3 is given with its conserved first and last residue. A D gene is named only where the DNA matches it firmly. The listing skips clone size in some rows; elsewhere it reads once, few, many or a size class.

j_call clone_size v_call d_call cdr3_nt cdr3_aa
TRBJ1-2 - TRBV20-1 TRBD1 TGCAGTGCTAGAGATCGGACAGGGAATGGCTGCACCTTC CSARDRTGNGCTF
TRBJ1-4 - TRBV6-6 TRBD1 TGTGCCAGCAGTCAGGGGGGGGCGCGTGAAAAACTGTTTTTT CASSQGGAREKLFF
TRBJ1-3 few TRBV6-1 - TGTGCCAGCAGTCCGGGACCTGCGAGCTCTGGAAACACCATATATTTT CASSPGPASSGNTIYF
TRBJ2-2 few TRBV10-3 TRBD2 TGTGCCGTAACAGCGGGAGGTGAGACCGGGGAGCTGTTTTTT CAVTAGGETGELFF
TRBJ2-7 few TRBV10-3 - TGTGCCATCAAGCGGGACAGGTACTACGAGCAGTACTTC CAIKRDRYYEQYF
TRBJ1-5 - TRBV19 TRBD1 TGTGCCAGTAGCCCCTGGACAGGGTCCGGCACAGATACGCAGCATTTT CASSPWTGSGTDTQHF
TRBJ2-6 - TRBV5-5 TRBD1 TGTGCCAGCAGCGTGACGGGACAGGGGGCCTCTGGGGCCAACGTCCTGACTTTC CASSVTGQGASGANVLTF
TRBJ2-1 few TRBV9 TRBD2 TGTGCCAGCGGTTGGGGGGCCCTAGGACTAGCGGGCGCTAATGAGCAGTTCTTC CASGWGALGLAGANEQFF
TRBJ2-1 few TRBV30 TRBD2 TGTGCCTGGAGTGTAAGCGGGGGGGCCTATTGGAATGAGCAGTTCTTC CAWSVSGGAYWNEQFF
TRBJ2-2 few TRBV7-9 TRBD2 TGTGCCAGCCAAGGCAGCGGGGAAAACACCGGGGAGCTGTTTTTT CASQGSGENTGELFF
TRBJ2-5 - TRBV12-3/TRBV12-4 - TGTGCCAGCAGTTTTGGAGGAGGACCTTGGGGGCTTAAAGAGACCCAGTACTTC CASSFGGGPWGLKETQYF